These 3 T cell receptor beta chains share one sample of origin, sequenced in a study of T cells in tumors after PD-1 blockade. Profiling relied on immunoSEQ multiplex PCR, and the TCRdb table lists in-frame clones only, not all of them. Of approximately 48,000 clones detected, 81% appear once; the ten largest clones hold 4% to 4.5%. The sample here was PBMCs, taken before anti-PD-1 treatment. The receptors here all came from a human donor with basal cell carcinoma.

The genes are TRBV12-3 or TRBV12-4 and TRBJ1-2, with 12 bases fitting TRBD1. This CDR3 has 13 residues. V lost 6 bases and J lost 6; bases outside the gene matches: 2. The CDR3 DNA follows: TGTGCCAGCAGGGGACAGGGGGCTGATGGCTACACCTTC. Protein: CASRGQGADGYTF.

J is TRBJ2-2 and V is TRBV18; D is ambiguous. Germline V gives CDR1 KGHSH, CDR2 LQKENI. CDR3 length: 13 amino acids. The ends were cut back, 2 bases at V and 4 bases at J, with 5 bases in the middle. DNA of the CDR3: TGTGCCAGCTCACCAAAGGGCACCGGGGAGCTGTTTTTT. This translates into CASSPKGTGELFF. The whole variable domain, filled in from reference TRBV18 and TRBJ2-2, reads NAGVMQNPRHLVRRRGQEARLRCSPMKGHSHVYWYRQLPEEGLKFMVYLQKENIIDESGMPKERFSAEFPKEGPSILRIQQVVRGDSAAYFCASSPKGTGELFFGEGSRLTVL.

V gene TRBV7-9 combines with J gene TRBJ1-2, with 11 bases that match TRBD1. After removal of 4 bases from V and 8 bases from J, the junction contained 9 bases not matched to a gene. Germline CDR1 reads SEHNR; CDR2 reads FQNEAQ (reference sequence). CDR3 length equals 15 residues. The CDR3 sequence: CASSSMGQGVRGYTF. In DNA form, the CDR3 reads TGTGCCAGCAGCTCGATGGGACAGGGGGTGAGGGGCTACACCTTC.